This record looks at one T cell receptor beta chain sequence and its context. What it binds is not known. The data stem from a study of OX40 agonist ivuxolimab in advanced cancers. As for the study in general: Ivuxolimab, an antibody acting as an agonist of OX40 (CD134), was used to treat patients. Ivuxolimab was delivered to patients intravenously every 2 weeks at doses spanning 0.01 to 10 mg/kg. Whole-study results and caveats: Averaging showed that CD8+ T cells had more expanded clones than CD4+ did. Dose levels from 0.1 to 3.0 mg/kg saw CD4+ and CD8+ blood T cells expand clonally by week 6.

TCRdb's copy holds only in-frame clones and misses some; the assay was immunoSEQ multiplex PCR. Of approximately 58,000 clones in the sample, 60% to 80% were seen once. Germline V gives CDR1 SEHNR, CDR2 FQNEAQ (reference sequence). The CDR3 covers 15 residues. The junction had 7 bases not matched to a gene; V was cut back by 2 bases and J by 6 bases. The chain is built from TRBV7-9 and TRBJ2-3; 8 nucleotides agree with TRBD2. The material sequenced was CD4+ or CD8+ T cells sorted from blood, taken in a trial of the OX40 agonist ivuxolimab. The sequence came from an adult with an advanced solid tumor such as melanoma, head and neck, liver or kidney cancer. CDR3 residues: CASSLWRGAMDTQYF. The DNA of the CDR3 is TGTGCCAGCAGCTTATGGCGGGGGGCCATGGATACGCAGTATTTT.